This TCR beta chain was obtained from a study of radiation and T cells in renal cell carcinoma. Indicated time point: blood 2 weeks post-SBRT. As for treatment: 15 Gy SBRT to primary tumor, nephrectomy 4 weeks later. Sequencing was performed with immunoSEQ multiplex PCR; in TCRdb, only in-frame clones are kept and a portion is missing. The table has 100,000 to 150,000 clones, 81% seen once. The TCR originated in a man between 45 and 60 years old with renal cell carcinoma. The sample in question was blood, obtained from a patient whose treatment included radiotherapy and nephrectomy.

Here the CDR3 reads CASSEGWADSNQPQHF. For the CDR3, the DNA is TGTGCCAGCAGTGAAGGGTGGGCGGATAGCAATCAGCCCCAGCATTTT. V and J are TRBV2 and TRBJ1-5, with D uncertain. Germline values: CDR1 SNHLY, CDR2 FYNNEI. This CDR3 spans 16 amino acids. The germline V and J ends were trimmed by 1 base and 0 bases, with 10 bases remaining between them. Combining the CDR3 with reference TRBV2 and TRBJ1-5 gives the whole variable domain EPEVTQTPSHQVTQMGQEVILRCVPISNHLYFYWYRQILGQKVEFLVSFYNNEISEKSEIFDDQFSVERPDGSNFTLKIRSTKLEDSAMYFCASSEGWADSNQPQHFGDGTRLSIL.